This T cell receptor (beta chain) was documented in a study of early T cells in non-severe SARS-CoV-2 infection. On the study more broadly: Chains stayed unpaired after sequencing of bulk RNA from unsorted whole blood. Study-level results: Anti-spike CD8 specificities were favored by VDJdb matching, whose results missed private and CD4 specificities.

Turning to this clonotype: Its antigen is still unknown.

Individual cDNA molecules received unique molecular identifiers during library preparation. TCRdb analysed the 5' RACE reads with MiXCR anew, one entry per CDR3 protein. In the table there are under 65,000 distinct CDR3 sequences, less than 15% of which are singletons. Germline loops: CDR1 MNHEY, CDR2 SVGAGI. The CDR3 spans 12 residues. Trimming shortened V by 4 bases and J by 7 bases, and 5 bases separated the two germline ends. The source is an adult who was a healthcare worker with PCR-confirmed SARS-CoV-2 infection or an uninfected control (not recorded which). V and J are TRBV6-5 and TRBJ1-6; D remains ambiguous. The sequencing used whole blood, collected at baseline. CDR3 in DNA: TGTGCCAGCAGTTTCTCGAATTCACCCCTCCACTTT. As protein: CASSFSNSPLHF.